Listed below are T cell receptor beta chains from one sample, sequenced in a study of T cells in localized non-small cell lung cancer. Sequencing used immunoSEQ multiplex PCR; TCRdb keeps in-frame clones, though not all of them. The sample yields around 1,700 clones, approximately 25% seen once. The sequencing used normal lung tissue next to the tumor, collected before any cancer treatment. The receptors originated from a female donor of 60 years or more with stage II lung adenocarcinoma. Both conserved end residues are part of each CDR3. Each record gives: J gene, V gene, D gene, clone size, CDR3 protein, CDR3 DNA. The D gene is left open where the match is weak. Size values are once, few and many counts, or a class for expanded clones, and some rows have none.

j_call: TRBJ1-1; v_call: TRBV30; d_call: .; clone_size: large; cdr3_aa: CAWTGMNTEAFF; cdr3_nt: TGTGCCTGGACAGGGATGAACACTGAAGCTTTCTTT
j_call: TRBJ1-1; v_call: TRBV9; d_call: .; clone_size: .; cdr3_aa: CASSVEAEATEAFF; cdr3_nt: TGTGCCAGCAGCGTTGAGGCTGAGGCCACTGAAGCTTTCTTT
j_call: TRBJ1-4; v_call: TRBV9; d_call: .; clone_size: .; cdr3_aa: CASSAGGFSEKLFF; cdr3_nt: TGTGCCAGCAGTGCCGGTGGTTTCAGCGAAAAACTGTTTTTT
j_call: TRBJ1-1; v_call: TRBV11-3; d_call: .; clone_size: medium-sized; cdr3_aa: CASSLNPNRLSEAFF; cdr3_nt: TGTGCCAGCAGCTTAAACCCAAACAGGTTGTCTGAAGCTTTCTTT
j_call: TRBJ2-2; v_call: TRBV28; d_call: TRBD2; clone_size: .; cdr3_aa: CASSVVVAGVSGELFF; cdr3_nt: TGTGCCAGCAGTGTGGTGGTAGCGGGAGTTTCCGGGGAGCTGTTTTTT
j_call: TRBJ1-5; v_call: TRBV30; d_call: .; clone_size: .; cdr3_aa: CAWRGQGHQPQHF; cdr3_nt: TGTGCCTGGAGGGGGCAGGGCCATCAGCCCCAGCATTTT
j_call: TRBJ2-1; v_call: TRBV6-8; d_call: .; clone_size: .; cdr3_aa: CASSKGGGAYEQFF; cdr3_nt: TGTGCCAGCAGCAAAGGGGGAGGGGCCTATGAGCAGTTCTTC
j_call: TRBJ2-3; v_call: TRBV11-3; d_call: .; clone_size: medium-sized; cdr3_aa: CASSRGGSGSDTQYF; cdr3_nt: TGTGCCAGCAGCCGAGGGGGGTCAGGGTCAGATACGCAGTATTTT
j_call: TRBJ1-2; v_call: TRBV14; d_call: TRBD1; clone_size: few; cdr3_aa: CASSQREGTGSHRGYTF; cdr3_nt: TGTGCCAGCAGCCAAAGGGAGGGGACAGGAAGCCATCGAGGCTACACCTTC
j_call: TRBJ2-3; v_call: TRBV11-3; d_call: .; clone_size: .; cdr3_aa: CASSAMGTYTDTQYF; cdr3_nt: TGTGCCAGCAGCGCCATGGGGACGTACACAGATACGCAGTATTTT
j_call: TRBJ2-3; v_call: TRBV5-1; d_call: TRBD2; clone_size: .; cdr3_aa: CASSSGLAGVADTQYF; cdr3_nt: TGCGCCAGCAGCTCCGGACTAGCGGGAGTGGCAGATACGCAGTATTTT
j_call: TRBJ2-3; v_call: TRBV14; d_call: TRBD2; clone_size: .; cdr3_aa: CASSQRGGTGPTQYF; cdr3_nt: TGTGCCAGCAGCCAAAGGGGAGGGACCGGGCCTACGCAGTATTTT
j_call: TRBJ1-1; v_call: TRBV6-1; d_call: .; clone_size: .; cdr3_aa: CASSEAGSDTEAFF; cdr3_nt: TGTGCCAGCAGTGAAGCCGGCTCGGACACTGAAGCTTTCTTT